This T cell receptor beta chain was profiled in a study of T cells after yellow fever vaccination. Findings and limits, study-wide: Subsequent booster samples again held most clones from primary vaccination (96% CD4, over 80% CD8). The secondary response was weaker but peaked faster, day 5 versus 15. A small proportion of clonotypes was detected in both the CD4 and CD8 compartments.

As concerns this clonotype: Its specificity is not known.

TCRdb re-called the 5' RACE reads with MiXCR, one entry per CDR3 protein. In the table there are hundreds of thousands of distinct CDR3 sequences, about 5% of which are singletons. This CDR3 contains 18 residues. Germline CDR1 KGHSH, CDR2 LQKENI. J was trimmed by 4 bases and V by 3 bases; bases with no gene match: 13. The chain combines TRBV18 with TRBJ2-5; 11 bases align to TRBD2. The clonotype comes from a man aged 18 to 30 who received the YFV17D yellow fever vaccine. Material: CD4+ T cells sorted from PBMCs, obtained on the day of the yellow fever booster vaccination. The CDR3 sequence: CASSPYRLAGPSTETQYF. In DNA, the CDR3 is TGTGCCAGCTCACCGTACCGACTAGCGGGGCCCTCGACAGAGACCCAGTACTTC.